The entry below gives a single T cell receptor beta chain sequence along with its context. The source of the sample is a study of cytomegalovirus exposure and HLA in healthy donors. The PCR had 60 Vbeta and 13 Jbeta primers. Sequenced by immunoSEQ multiplex PCR; TCRdb stores in-frame clones only, minus some. This repertoire shows 55,000 to 70,000 clones, more than 70% found once; its top ten account for 6%. The CDR3 is made up of 15 amino acids. The junction had 3 bases not matched to a gene; V was cut back by 3 bases and J by 1 base. The V gene's germline CDR1 is ENHRY and CDR2 SYGVKD. The source material was PBMCs. The sequence came from a male donor in good health and CMV-seronegative. This rearrangement joins TRBV10-3 to TRBJ1-1; 9 bases match TRBD1. CDR3 region: CAISDDRGKNTEAFF. The CDR3 DNA reads as TGTGCCATCAGTGACGACAGGGGGAAGAACACTGAAGCTTTCTTT.